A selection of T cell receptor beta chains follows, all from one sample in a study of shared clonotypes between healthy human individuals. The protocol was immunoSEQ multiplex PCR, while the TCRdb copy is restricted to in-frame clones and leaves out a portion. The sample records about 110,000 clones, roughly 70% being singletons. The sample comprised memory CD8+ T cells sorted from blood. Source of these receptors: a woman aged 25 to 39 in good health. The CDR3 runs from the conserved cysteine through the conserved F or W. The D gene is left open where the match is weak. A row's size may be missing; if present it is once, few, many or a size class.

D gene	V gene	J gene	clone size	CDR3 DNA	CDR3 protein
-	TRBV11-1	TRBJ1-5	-	TGTGCCAGCAGCCCCACAGCCGGTGGGGATCAGCCCCAGCATTTT	CASSPTAGGDQPQHF
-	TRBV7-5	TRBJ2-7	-	TGTGTCAGAAGAAATCAACAGGAGATCTTCGGCTACGAGCAGTACTTC	CVRRNQQEIFGYEQYF
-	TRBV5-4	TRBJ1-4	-	TGTGCCAGCAGCTTGTTCAACGCACCAACCAATGAAAAACTGTTTTTT	CASSLFNAPTNEKLFF
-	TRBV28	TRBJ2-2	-	TGTGCCAGCAGGGCATTTCTGAGACAGCGAAACACCGGGGAGCTGTTTTTT	CASRAFLRQRNTGELFF
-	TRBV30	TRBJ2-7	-	TGTGCCTGGAGTGCCCACTACGAGCAGTACTTC	CAWSAHYEQYF
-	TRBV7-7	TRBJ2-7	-	TGTGCCAGCAGCCAATCCATCGGGATTCCCTACGAGCAGTACTTC	CASSQSIGIPYEQYF
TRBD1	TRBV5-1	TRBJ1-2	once	TGCGCCAGCAGCTTCGTTCCGGGACAGGGTGCTAACTATGGCTACACCTTC	CASSFVPGQGANYGYTF
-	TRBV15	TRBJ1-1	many	TGTGCCACCAGCATAGGATTCTTGAACACTGAAGCTTTCTTT	CATSIGFLNTEAFF
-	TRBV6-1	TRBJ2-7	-	TGTGCCAGCAGTGAAGTGTGGGGCAGATGGGACGAGCAGTACTTC	CASSEVWGRWDEQYF
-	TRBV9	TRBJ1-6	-	TGTGCCAGCAGCGTAGCGCCAGGATCTTCTTCACCCCTCCACTTT	CASSVAPGSSSPLHF
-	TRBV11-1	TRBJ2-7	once	TGTGCCAGCCGCCGGGGGACAAAGTATAGATCCTACGAGCAGTACTTC	CASRRGTKYRSYEQYF
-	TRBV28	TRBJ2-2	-	TGTGCCAGCAGCTCGCCTCGGACTCAGAACACCGGGGAGCTGTTTTTT	CASSSPRTQNTGELFF
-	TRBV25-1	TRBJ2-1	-	TGTGCCAGCAGTGAGCGGCCCGCGGGCGAGCAGTTCTTC	CASSERPAGEQFF
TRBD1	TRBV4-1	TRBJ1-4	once	TGCGCCAGCAGCCCAACTCTGTTACAGGGGGCGGATGAAAAACTGTTTTTT	CASSPTLLQGADEKLFF
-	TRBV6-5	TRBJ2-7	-	TGTGCCAGCAGTTACGGAGGGGGAGACTACGAGCAGTACTTC	CASSYGGGDYEQYF
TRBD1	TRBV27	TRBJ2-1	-	TGTGCCAGCAGTTTATCGCCGACAGGGGGTTACAATGAGCAGTTCTTC	CASSLSPTGGYNEQFF
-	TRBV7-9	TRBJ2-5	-	TGTGCCAGCAGCTTAATGCGTGCGAACCAAGAGACCCAGTACTTC	CASSLMRANQETQYF
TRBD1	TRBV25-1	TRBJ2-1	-	TGTGCCAGCAGTGCGAACCGGGACAGAGAATACAATGAGCAGTTCTTC	CASSANRDREYNEQFF
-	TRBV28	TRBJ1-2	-	TGTGCCACCTCACAGGTGCACTATGGCTACACCTTC	CATSQVHYGYTF
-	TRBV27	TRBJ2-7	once	TGTGCCAGCAGTTTATTCCGGGGAGGCGAGCAGTACTTC	CASSLFRGGEQYF
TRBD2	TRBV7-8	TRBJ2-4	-	TGTGCCAGCAGCCCAGCCCGGACTAGGGCGGACATTCAGTACTTC	CASSPARTRADIQYF
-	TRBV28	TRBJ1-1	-	TGTGCCAGCAGTGATAGGAAAGCTTTCTTT	CASSDRKAFF
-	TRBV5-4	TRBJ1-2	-	TGTGCCAGCAGCTCGGCCAGCCGGCGATATGGCTACACCTTC	CASSSASRRYGYTF
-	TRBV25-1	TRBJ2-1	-	TGTGCCAGCAGTTATGCGAGTTTGGATAGCGATGAGCAGTTCTTC	CASSYASLDSDEQFF
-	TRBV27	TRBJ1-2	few	TGTGCCAGCAGTTTGACCCTCGGGGACGGAGCTAACTATGGCTACACCTTC	CASSLTLGDGANYGYTF
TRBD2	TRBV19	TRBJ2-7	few	TGTGCCAGTAGTAATCCGTTGCCGGGACTAGCGGGAGTAGGCTACGAGCAGTACTTC	CASSNPLPGLAGVGYEQYF
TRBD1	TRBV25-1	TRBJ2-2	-	TGTGCCAGCAGCGATGACAGGGGTGGGACCGGGGAGCTGTTTTTT	CASSDDRGGTGELFF
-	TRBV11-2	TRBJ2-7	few	TGTGCCAGCACCCCTGGGGTATACGAGCAGTACTTC	CASTPGVYEQYF
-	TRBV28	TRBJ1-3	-	TGTGCCAGCAGAAAAAGCTCTGGAAACACCATATATTTT	CASRKSSGNTIYF